Listed here are 5 T cell receptor beta chains from one sample, sequenced in a study of technical replicates of blood from several donors. Sequencing was performed with immunoSEQ multiplex PCR; in TCRdb, only in-frame clones are kept and a portion is missing. Of about 80,000 clones listed, about 94% are singletons. Sequencing was carried out using T cells isolated from PBMCs. These receptors all stem from a human donor in good health.

J is TRBJ2-7 and V is TRBV6-5; D might be TRBD1 (6 bases). CDR1 MNHEY and CDR2 SVGAGI come from the germline V gene. Deletions cut 4 bases from V and 4 bases from J, with 8 bases between. This CDR3 is built from 12 residues. CDR3 sequence (DNA): TGTGCCAGCAGTTTGACAGGTTACGAGCAGTACTTC. Amino acids: CASSLTGYEQYF.

This chain joins TRBV10-2 and TRBJ1-5, with D possibly being TRBD1 (6 bases). Germline CDR1 WSHSY, CDR2 SAAADI. The CDR3 runs to 14 residues. Trimming took 3 bases from V and 6 from J, leaving 12 bases between them. CDR3 in DNA: TGCGCCAGCAGTGACCCACAGGGTGCTCAGCCCCAGCATTTT. The encoded protein is CASSDPQGAQPQHF.

This clone was found once. The rearrangement uses TRBV4-2 and TRBJ2-3; D is unresolved. CDR3 length: 12 amino acids. Germline assignment: CDR1 LGHNA and CDR2 YNFKEQ. V lost 6 bases and J 4 bases, leaving 8 bases between the germline ends. The CDR3 spells CASRVDADTQYF. CDR3 coding DNA: TGTGCCAGCAGGGTAGATGCAGATACGCAGTATTTT.

The V and J genes are TRBV15 and TRBJ2-1, with 12 bases matching TRBD2. This CDR3 region has 15 residues. Germline-derived CDR1 and CDR2 are LNHNV and YYDKDF (reference sequence). V lost 5 bases to trimming and J lost 5 bases; unmatched junction nucleotides: 4. CDR3 DNA sequence: TGTGCCACCAGCGGGACTAGCGGGCCTAACAATGAGCAGTTCTTC. Protein: CATSGTSGPNNEQFF.

The gene calls are TRBV5-4 and TRBJ2-7; 12 bases map to TRBD2. Germline CDR1 and CDR2: SGHNT and YYREEE (reference sequence). This CDR3 contains 15 residues. The trim removed 4 bases at V and 6 bases at J, leaving 8 bases unmatched. The CDR3 DNA is TGTGCCAGCAGCAGGACTAGCGGGAACCCCCCCGAGCAGTACTTC. It codes for CASSRTSGNPPEQYF.